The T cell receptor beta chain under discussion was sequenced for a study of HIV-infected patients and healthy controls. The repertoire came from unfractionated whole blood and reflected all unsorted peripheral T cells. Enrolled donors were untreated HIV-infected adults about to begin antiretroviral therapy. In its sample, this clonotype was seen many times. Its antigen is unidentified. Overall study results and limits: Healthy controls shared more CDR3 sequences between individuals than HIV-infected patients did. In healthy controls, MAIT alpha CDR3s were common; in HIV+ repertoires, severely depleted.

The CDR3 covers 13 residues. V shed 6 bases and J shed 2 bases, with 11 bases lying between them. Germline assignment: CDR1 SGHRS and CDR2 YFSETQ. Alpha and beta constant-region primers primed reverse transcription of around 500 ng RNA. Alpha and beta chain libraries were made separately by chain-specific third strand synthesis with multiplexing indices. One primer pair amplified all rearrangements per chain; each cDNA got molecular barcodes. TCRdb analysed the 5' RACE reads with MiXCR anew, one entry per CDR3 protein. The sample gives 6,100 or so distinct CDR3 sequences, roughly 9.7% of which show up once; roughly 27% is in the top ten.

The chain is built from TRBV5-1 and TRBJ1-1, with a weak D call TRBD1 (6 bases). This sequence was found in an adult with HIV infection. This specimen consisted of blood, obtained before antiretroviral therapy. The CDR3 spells CASTGQINTEAFF. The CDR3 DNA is TGCGCCAGCACCGGACAGATAAACACTGAAGCTTTCTTT. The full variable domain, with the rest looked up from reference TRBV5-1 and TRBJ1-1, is KAGVTQTPRYLIKTRGQQVTLSCSPISGHRSVSWYQQTPGQGLQFLFEYFSETQRNKGNFPGRFSGRQFSNSRSEMNVSTLELGDSALYLCASTGQINTEAFFGQGTRLTVV.